The entry that follows covers one TCR beta chain sequence. This clonotype showed up just a few times. It lacks a known antigen. Base qualities are not recorded, but no much larger clone differs from it by a single base. The sample originates from a study of identical twins (dated by TCRdb to about 2016). For context, the study as a whole: To test whether fetal clonotypes persist, this study deep-sequenced TCR alpha and beta repertoires from monozygotic twins, from unrelated adults of various ages, and from cord blood. To rule out contamination, the twin experiments were replicated at different times with different library preparation protocols.

The full study reports these points: Compared with coincidental sharing between unrelated individuals, an excess of low generation-probability sequences was observed among out-of-frame TCR alpha sequences shared between twins. Recombination models systematically underestimated out-of-frame TCR alpha sharing in monozygotic twins but agreed with sharing between unrelated individuals. In beta out-of-frame sequences, excess twin sharing was weaker, because having fewer shared sequences lowered the signal-to-noise ratio. Abundant cord blood beta clonotypes had fewer insertions, young adult naive repertoires showed a similar but weaker trend, and memory repertoires showed no such trend. Because the same donors could not be followed over many years, the conclusions depended on cross-sectional statistical analysis. Invariant T cells such as MAIT and iNKT could partly confound zero-insertion analyses, although diverse VJ usage argued against such confounding for most clonotypes.

Every donor in the study was a healthy Caucasian. The twin cohort consisted of three pairs of female monozygotic twins, all aged roughly 18 to 30 years. RNA for TCR libraries was isolated from peripheral blood mononuclear cells. The library was obtained by 5' RACE. The reads were generated on an Illumina HiSeq 2000. Template switching introduced a universal primer binding site; the final cDNA contained a unique molecular identifier, enabling accurate counting of TCR cDNA molecules. First-strand cDNA for TCR alpha and beta chains was synthesized from specific primers in the conserved constant-segment region. To control for contamination, every cDNA library was double barcoded, receiving both a SMART-Mk sample barcode and Illumina barcodes. Two successive PCR steps introduced TruSeq adapter sequences along with Illumina sample barcodes. The Illumina HiSeq platform was used with custom primers to sequence TCR alpha and beta cDNA libraries. On the authors' methods: Unique molecular identifiers were extracted from raw reads with MiGEC, and CDR3 positions were determined with MiXCR. Recombination models were inferred per individual with the repgenHMM and IGoR tools using an EM algorithm. Shared clonotypes were analyzed with the tcR package in R, and sharing was normalized by the product of cloneset sizes. To study raw recombination free of thymic and clonal selection effects, out-of-frame nonproductive sequences were analyzed. TCRdb trimmed the raw reads at Q25, called clones with MiXCR and kept productive beta chains. Under each unique CDR3 protein, matching rows form one entry showing the most common genes and DNA. TCRdb, rather than the study authors, made the V and J calls. A total of 690,000 or so distinct CDR3 sequences appear in this sample, over 8.5% of them only once. The top ten hold around 0.95% of the sample.

These data were also filed under a second study, of yellow fever vaccine responses in identical twins. As that second study puts it: The T cell response to vaccination in identical twins was reported by the authors to appear partly convergent and partly personalized. Focusing on identical twins, the study followed the T cell clones that responded to the vaccine, and did so with precision.

This TCR derives from a woman aged 18-29 years in good health. The specimen was PBMCs.

The CDR3 sequence is CASSFTDTPRGHEQFF. At the DNA level, the sequence is TGCGCCAGCAGCTTCACCGACACTCCTCGAGGCCATGAGCAGTTCTTC. The sequence joins TRBV5-1 to TRBJ2-1, with an unclear D gene assignment. The CDR3 measures 16 amino acids from cysteine to phenylalanine. The only DNA kept is the CDR3, 48 bases in frame from the first base. CDR1 is given as SGHRS and CDR2 as YFSETQ, both from the germline V gene. Trimming costs V 2 bases and J 8 bases, and their ends lie 20 bases apart.